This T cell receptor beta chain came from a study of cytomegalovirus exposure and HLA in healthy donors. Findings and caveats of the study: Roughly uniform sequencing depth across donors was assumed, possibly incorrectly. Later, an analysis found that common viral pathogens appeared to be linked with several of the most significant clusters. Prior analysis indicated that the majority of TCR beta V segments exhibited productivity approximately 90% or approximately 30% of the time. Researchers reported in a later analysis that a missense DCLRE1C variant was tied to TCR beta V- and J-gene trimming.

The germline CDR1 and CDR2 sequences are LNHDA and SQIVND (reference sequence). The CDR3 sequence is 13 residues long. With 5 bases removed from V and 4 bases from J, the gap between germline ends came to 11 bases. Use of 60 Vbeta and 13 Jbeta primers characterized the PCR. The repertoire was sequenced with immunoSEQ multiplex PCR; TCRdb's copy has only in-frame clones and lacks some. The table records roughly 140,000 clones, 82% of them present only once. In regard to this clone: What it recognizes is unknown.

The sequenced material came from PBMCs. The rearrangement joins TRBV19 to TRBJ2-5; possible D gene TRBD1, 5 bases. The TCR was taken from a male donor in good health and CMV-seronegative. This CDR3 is CASSRQGLETQYF. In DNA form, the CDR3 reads TGTGCCAGTAGTCGGCAGGGTCTAGAGACCCAGTACTTC.